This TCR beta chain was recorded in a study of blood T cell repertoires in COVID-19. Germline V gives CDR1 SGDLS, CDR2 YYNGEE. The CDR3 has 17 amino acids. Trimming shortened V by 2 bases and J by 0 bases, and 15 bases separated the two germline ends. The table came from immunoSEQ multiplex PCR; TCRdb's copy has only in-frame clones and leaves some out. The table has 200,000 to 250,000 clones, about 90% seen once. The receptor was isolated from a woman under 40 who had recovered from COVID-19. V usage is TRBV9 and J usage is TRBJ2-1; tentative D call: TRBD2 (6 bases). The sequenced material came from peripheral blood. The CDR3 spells CASSVDGGASSYNEQFF. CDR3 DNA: TGTGCCAGCAGCGTGGACGGAGGGGCCTCCTCCTACAATGAGCAGTTCTTC.